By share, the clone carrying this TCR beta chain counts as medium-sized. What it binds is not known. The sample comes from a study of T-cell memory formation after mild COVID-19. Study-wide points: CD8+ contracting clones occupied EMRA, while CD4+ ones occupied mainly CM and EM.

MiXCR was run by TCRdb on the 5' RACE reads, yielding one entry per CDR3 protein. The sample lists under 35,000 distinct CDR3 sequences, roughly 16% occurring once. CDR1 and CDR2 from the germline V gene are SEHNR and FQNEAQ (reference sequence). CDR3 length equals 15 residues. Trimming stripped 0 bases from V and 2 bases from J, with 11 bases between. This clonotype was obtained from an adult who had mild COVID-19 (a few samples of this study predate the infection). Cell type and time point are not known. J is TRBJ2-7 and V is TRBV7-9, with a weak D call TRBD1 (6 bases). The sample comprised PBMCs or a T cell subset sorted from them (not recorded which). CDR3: CASSLATGQTYEQYF. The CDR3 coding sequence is TGTGCCAGCAGCTTAGCCACCGGACAGACCTACGAGCAGTACTTC.